Given below is one T cell receptor beta chain in context. What it binds is not known. These data are taken from a study of tissue T cells after allogeneic stem cell transplantation. Findings of the study overall: Anatomically similar tissues had similar TCR repertoires within each patient.

GI sites, liver, skin and spleen were taken after median 9.75 post-mortem hours. Germline loops: CDR1 SGHAT, CDR2 FQNNGV. The CDR3 length is 19 residues. V gave up 5 bases and J gave up 5 bases; unmatched junction bases: 22. Survey-depth TCRbeta CDR3 sequencing reported V/J genes and productive frequencies. The method was immunoSEQ multiplex PCR; TCRdb's version includes in-frame clones alone and lacks a portion of them. The data show under 4,500 clones, 66% seen once. This receptor was taken from a male donor older than 55 with lung cancer. The rearrangement links TRBV11-2 to TRBJ2-5; TRBD2 agrees at 8 bases. Sequencing used left colon tissue, obtained at autopsy. The CDR3 DNA sequence: TGTGCCAGCAGCCCCCCCCGGGGGGGGTTGATTAGTATGAGGGAGACCCAGTACTTC. This encodes CASSPPRGGLISMRETQYF.